These 8 T cell receptor beta chains were sequenced from one sample in a study of response to subunit inactivated influenza vaccine. TCRdb re-called the RT-PCR reads through MiXCR, storing one row per CDR3 protein. Among 430,000 or so distinct CDR3 sequences, over 9.5% were seen once, and the ten largest hold about 12%. This specimen was PBMCs from blood, taken roughly 46 days after vaccination. These receptors were collected from a middle-aged man who received an inactivated influenza vaccine.

The chain has TRBV4-3 and TRBJ2-7; 12 bases agree with TRBD2. The CDR3 length is 15 residues. Germline-derived CDR1 and CDR2 are LGHNA and YSLEER. After removal of 5 bases from V and 2 bases from J, the junction contained 4 bases not matched to a gene. The DNA for the CDR3 is TGCGCCAGCAGCGCTCGACTAGCGGGAGCCTACGAGCAGTACTTC. Protein product: CASSARLAGAYEQYF.

As to this clonotype: A read error may be the cause here, since a much bigger clone is one base away. The CDR3 does not end in the conserved phenylalanine or tryptophan, so this is likely a read error. This chain connects TRBV6-1 to TRBJ1-1; D not certain. The CDR3 sequence is 10 residues long. V was trimmed by 3 bases and J by 10 bases, leaving 6 bases between them. Per the germline V gene, CDR1 is MNHNS and CDR2 is SASEGT. The CDR3 region has the DNA TGTGCCAGCAGTGATACGGTAGCTTTCCTT. Its translation: CASSDTVAFL.

V gene TRBV11-2 combines with J gene TRBJ2-5; 9 bases match TRBD1. Trimming cost V 5 bases and J 4 bases; bases outside gene matches: 11. The CDR3 runs 16 residues. Germline values: CDR1 SGHAT, CDR2 FQNNGV. The CDR3 region has the DNA TGTGCCAGCAGCCGCCTTGGGGACAGGGTGCGAGAGACCCAGTACTTC. It translates to CASSRLGDRVRETQYF.

This clonotype was seen a handful of times. V is TRBV5-1 and J is TRBJ2-3; 10 positions match TRBD2. There are 15 residues in the CDR3. V shed 0 bases, J shed 4 bases, and the junction held 2 bases outside the gene matches. Germline CDR1 and CDR2: SGHRS and YFSETQ. The CDR3 is CASSLEGLAPDTQYF. CDR3 DNA sequence: TGCGCCAGCAGCTTGGAGGGACTAGCGCCAGATACGCAGTATTTT.

This clonotype was seen ten or more times. This chain links TRBV29-1 with TRBJ1-2; D possibly corresponds to TRBD1 (6 bases). Germline V gene data show CDR1 as SQVTM and CDR2 as ANQGSEA. Trimming took 4 bases from V and 3 from J, leaving 12 bases between them. The CDR3 sequence is 13 residues long. CDR3 sequence reads: CSVAPGDDYGYTF. In DNA form, the CDR3 reads TGCAGCGTTGCTCCAGGGGATGACTATGGCTACACCTTC.

The chain links TRBV7-2 to TRBJ2-1, with a possible D match to TRBD1 (6 bases). The CDR3 sequence is 13 residues long. V lost 2 bases and J 10 bases, leaving 12 bases between the germline ends. CDR1 is SGHTA, CDR2 FQGNSA, per germline. The CDR3 DNA reads TGTGCCAGCAGCTTAATGGGGGCAGGAGAGCAGTTCTTC. This encodes CASSLMGAGEQFF.

V and J are TRBV9 and TRBJ2-7; D gene unclear. The V gene's germline CDR1 is SGDLS and CDR2 YYNGEE. The V and J ends lost 4 bases and 5 bases respectively, with 13 bases between them. This CDR3 has 13 residues. The CDR3: CASSPRAVHEQYF. The CDR3 DNA reads TGTGCCAGCAGCCCCCGTGCGGTCCACGAGCAGTACTTC.

On this clonotype itself: It may be a read error: a sequence one base away is much more abundant. V and J are TRBV6-2 or TRBV6-3 and TRBJ1-6, with D possibly being TRBD1 (5 bases). CDR1 and CDR2 (germline): MNHEY, SVGEGT. This CDR3 spans 15 amino acids. CDR3: CASSYGGSYKSPLHF. DNA for the CDR3: TGTGCCAGCAGTTACGGGGGTTCCTATAAATCACCCCTCCACTTT.